This record looks at one TCR beta chain sequence and its context. Its antigen remains unidentified. V trimming: 2 bases; J trimming: 3 bases; junction bases outside the gene matches: 5. The germline V gene encodes CDR1 ENHRY and CDR2 SYGVKD. This CDR3 region has 15 residues. This entry is derived from a study of vaccination effects on CD4 cells after COVID-19. About the study: Relative to the second dose, post-vaccine samples were obtained a median of 72 days later.

Only in-frame clones appear in the TCRdb table, and some are missing; sequencing was by immunoSEQ multiplex PCR. The top ten clones hold approximately 4.5% of a sample with just over 55,000 clones, around 84% of them seen once. Between days 9 and 11 of culture, CD4+ T cells were separated out. Participants got two doses of BNT162b2 or mRNA-1273 vaccine. Half of the medium was exchanged for IL-2 medium on both days 3 and 7. This sequence originates from a human donor who received a COVID-19 vaccine. The sample in question was CD4+ T cells from PBMCs cultured without peptide, obtained after COVID-19 vaccination. J is TRBJ1-1 and V is TRBV10-3; 8 bases agree with TRBD1. CDR3 sequence: CAISEGQGLYTEAFF. Here the CDR3 DNA reads TGTGCCATCAGTGAGGGACAGGGATTATACACTGAAGCTTTCTTT.